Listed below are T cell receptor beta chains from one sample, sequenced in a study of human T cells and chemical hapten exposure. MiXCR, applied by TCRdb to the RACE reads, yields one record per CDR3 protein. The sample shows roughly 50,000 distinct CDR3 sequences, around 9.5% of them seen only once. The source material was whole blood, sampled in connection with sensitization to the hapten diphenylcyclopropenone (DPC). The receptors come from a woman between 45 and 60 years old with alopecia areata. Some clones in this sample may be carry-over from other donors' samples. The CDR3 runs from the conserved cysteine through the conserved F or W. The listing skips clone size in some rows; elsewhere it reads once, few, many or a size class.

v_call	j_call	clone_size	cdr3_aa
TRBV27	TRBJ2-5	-	CASNGGLLQETQYF
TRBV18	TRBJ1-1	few	CASSRRTEAFF
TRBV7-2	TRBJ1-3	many	CASSLRGNTIYF
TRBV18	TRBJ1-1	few	CASSAGVITEAFF
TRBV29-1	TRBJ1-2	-	CSVELQGRTTF
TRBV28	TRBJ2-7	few	CASSLEGSYEQYF
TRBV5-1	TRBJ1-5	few	CASSLLGHPSNQPQHF
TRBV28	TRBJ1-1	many	CASSLPQGIATEAFF
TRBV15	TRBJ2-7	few	CATTVDRGNYEQYF
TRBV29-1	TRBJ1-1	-	CSVGRTGGPAEAFF
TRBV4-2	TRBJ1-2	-	CASSQDRWDHYGYTF
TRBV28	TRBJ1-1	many	CASSTSRGTEAFF
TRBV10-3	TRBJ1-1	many	CAISGQIANTEAFF
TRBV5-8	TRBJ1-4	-	CASSLRGRGEKLFF
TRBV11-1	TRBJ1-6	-	CASSLVRGVKNSPLHF
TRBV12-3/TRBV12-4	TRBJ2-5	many	CASSLSQTQYF